This TCR beta chain stems from a study of CD8 T cells in ankylosing spondylitis. One entry per CDR3 protein results from TCRdb running MiXCR on the 5' RACE reads. The table has 300,000 to 350,000 distinct CDR3 sequences, under 25% seen once. Only a few counts were recorded for this clonotype. The antigen remains unidentified. This CDR3 region has 16 residues. The ends were cut back, 2 bases at V and 9 bases at J, with 23 bases in the middle. Germline V gene sequence: CDR1 MNHEY, CDR2 SVGEGT. Findings and caveats of the study: Disease-linked clones bore a CD8+ phenotype, appearing relatively rarely in peripheral blood.

The sequence derives from a female donor with ankylosing spondylitis or in good health (not recorded which). The genes are TRBV6-2 or TRBV6-3 and TRBJ2-7; TRBD1 is a possible D gene (6 bases). Sequencing was carried out using blood, either unsorted or a sorted T cell fraction (not recorded which). The CDR3 coding sequence is TGTGCCAGCAGTTACACCGGGACAACCAGTACTACGAGGCAGTACTTC. This translates into CASSYTGTTSTTRQYF.